These 17 T cell receptor beta chains share one sample of origin, sequenced in a study of Ad26.COV2.S vaccination and SARS-CoV-2 variants. The treatment was: around 19 received Ad26.COV2.S at low or high dose, single or two shots; 5 received placebo; per-sample allocation not given. Day 63 following the first vaccine or placebo injection was when the samples were taken. Assay: immunoSEQ multiplex PCR; the TCRdb copy retains only in-frame clones and omits some. The sample holds fewer than 400,000 clones; about 86% are singletons and the top ten take approximately 1.9%. The input for sequencing was peripheral blood, taken in a trial of Ad26.COV2.S vaccine versus placebo. These receptors were obtained from a person between 18 and 60 years old who received the Ad26.COV2.S COVID-19 vaccine or a placebo.

The chain couples TRBV7-2 to TRBJ2-2, with 9 bases fitting TRBD1. J was trimmed by 1 base and V by 1 base; bases with no gene match: 4. This CDR3 spans 17 amino acids. In germline, CDR1 is SGHTA, CDR2 FQGNSA. Here the CDR3 DNA reads TGTGCCAGCAGCTTAGTAGGGACAGGGAAGAACACCGGGGAGCTGTTTTTT. Translating it yields CASSLVGTGKNTGELFF.

The rearrangement joins TRBV11-3 to TRBJ2-5; 9 bases match TRBD2. Germline CDR1 SGHNT, CDR2 YENEEA. The CDR3 has 15 residues. The junction had 1 base not matched to a gene; V was cut back by 1 base and J by 1 base. The CDR3 sequence is CASSLGGGAQETQYF. As DNA, the CDR3 is TGTGCCAGCAGCTTAGGCGGGGGGGCCCAAGAGACCCAGTACTTC.

The chain has TRBV24-1 and TRBJ1-6; D gene uncertain. The CDR3 length is 14 residues. Deletions cut 0 bases from V and 10 bases from J, with 9 bases between. CDR1 is KGHDR, CDR2 SFDVKD, per germline. The CDR3 sequence: CATSDLGVGSPLHF. CDR3 DNA sequence: TGTGCCACCAGTGATTTGGGGGTTGGGTCACCCCTCCACTTT.

The chain joins TRBV5-6 to TRBJ2-2; tentative D call: TRBD2 (5 bases). V lost 0 bases and J 3 bases, leaving 15 bases between the germline ends. Germline CDR1 reads SGHDT; CDR2 reads YYEEEE. The CDR3 contains 17 residues. Written as DNA, the CDR3 is TGTGCCAGCAGCTTGGTTAGAGGGCAGCTTCACACCGGGGAGCTGTTTTTT. This sequence encodes CASSLVRGQLHTGELFF.

V and J are TRBV18 and TRBJ2-1; tentatively, D is TRBD2 (5 bases). The CDR3 is 14 residues long. Germline V CDR1 and CDR2: KGHSH, LQKENI. With 2 bases removed from V and 3 bases from J, the gap between germline ends came to 8 bases. DNA for the CDR3: TGTGCCAGCTCACCAAATCGGGGCTACAATGAGCAGTTCTTC. Its translation is CASSPNRGYNEQFF.

This chain uses TRBV27 with TRBJ2-6, with TRBD1 matching 9 bases. CDR3 length: 17 amino acids. Germline values: CDR1 MNHEY, CDR2 SMNVEV (reference sequence). Germline trimming cut 8 bases from V and 2 bases from J; bases unmatched to any gene: 10. CDR3 protein: CASGRTGVTAGANVLTF. The CDR3 region has the DNA TGTGCCAGCGGAAGGACAGGGGTTACGGCTGGGGCCAACGTCCTGACTTTC. The full variable domain, completed using reference TRBV27 and TRBJ2-6, is EAQVTQNPRYLITVTGKKLTVTCSQNMNHEYMSWYRQDPGLGLRQIYYSMNVEVTDKGDVPEGYKVSRKEKRNFPLILESPSPNQTSLYFCASGRTGVTAGANVLTFGAGSRLTVL.

The chain uses TRBV30 and TRBJ2-7; no reliable D call. There are 13 residues in the CDR3. The V end was cut by 0 bases, the J end by 4 bases, with 10 bases between. Germline V gene lookup returns CDR1 GTSNPN and CDR2 SVGIG (reference sequence). CDR3 sequence: CAWSVLSSYEQYF. CDR3 DNA: TGTGCCTGGAGTGTGTTGTCGAGTTACGAGCAGTACTTC.

In nucleotides, the CDR3 is TGTGCCAGCAGCCAAGTCGTAAGCGACGGGACCCAGTACTTC. It is translated as CASSQVVSDGTQYF. The chain links TRBV3-1 (or the pseudogene TRBV3-2) to TRBJ2-5; D uncertain. The CDR3 is 14 residues long. The germline gives CDR1 LGHDT, CDR2 YNNKEL (reference sequence). Trimming took off 1 base at V and 7 bases at J, with 13 bases between the two ends.

The chain uses TRBV4-1 and TRBJ2-1, with 7 bases identical to TRBD2. The germline V gene has CDR1 MGHRA and CDR2 YSYEKL. The CDR3 totals 18 residues. Trimming took 2 bases from V and 4 from J; bases not matched to a gene: 14. In DNA, the CDR3 is TGCGCCAGCAGCCAACTGCCGACTAGCTCTACCCAATACAATGAGCAGTTCTTC. Protein product: CASSQLPTSSTQYNEQFF.

This clone has a handful of counts. CDR3 nucleotide sequence: TGTGCCAGCAGTGCCGGCAGGGTCCCCTACGAGCAGTACTTC. It specifies CASSAGRVPYEQYF. The chain joins TRBV2 to TRBJ2-7; tentative D call: TRBD1 (5 bases). The CDR3 has 14 residues. The germline gives CDR1 SNHLY, CDR2 FYNNEI. The V and J ends lost 4 bases and 2 bases respectively, with 12 bases between them. Full variable domain (outside the CDR3, taken from reference TRBV2 and TRBJ2-7): EPEVTQTPSHQVTQMGQEVILRCVPISNHLYFYWYRQILGQKVEFLVSFYNNEISEKSEIFDDQFSVERPDGSNFTLKIRSTKLEDSAMYFCASSAGRVPYEQYFGPGTRLTVT.

The J gene is TRBJ1-2, the V gene TRBV25-1; tentative D call: TRBD1 (5 bases). Trimming pared 4 bases from V and 4 bases from J, leaving 16 bases between. The V gene's germline CDR1 is MGHDK and CDR2 SYGVNS. The CDR3 sequence is 15 residues long. This chain's CDR3 is CASSGGQQVLYGYTF. The CDR3 nucleotides read TGTGCCAGCAGTGGGGGCCAACAGGTTCTCTATGGCTACACCTTC.

This clone came up a few times. This rearrangement joins TRBV7-9 to TRBJ2-6, with a weak D call TRBD2 (6 bases). The CDR3 is 16 residues long. The germline V gene encodes CDR1 SEHNR and CDR2 FQNEAQ (reference sequence). V was clipped by 7 bases and J by 2 bases, with 15 bases between them. The DNA for the CDR3 is TGTGCCAGCACCGTTCGAGGGACTGCTGGGGCCAACGTCCTGACTTTC. Amino acid sequence: CASTVRGTAGANVLTF. The variable domain in full, completed from reference TRBV7-9 and TRBJ2-6, reads DTGVSQNPRHKITKRGQNVTFRCDPISEHNRLYWYRQTLGQGPEFLTYFQNEAQLEKSRLLSDRFSAERPKGSFSTLEIQRTEQGDSAMYLCASTVRGTAGANVLTFGAGSRLTVL.

V usage is TRBV5-5 and J usage is TRBJ1-2; D remains ambiguous. The V end was cut by 5 bases, the J end by 8 bases, with 16 bases between. Germline CDR1 reads SGHKS; CDR2 reads YYEKEE (reference sequence). The CDR3 contains 13 residues. CDR3 in DNA: TGTGCCAGCAGACTGGACTGGGCCTCCGGCTACACCTTC. Translating it yields CASRLDWASGYTF.

The rearrangement joins TRBV23-1 to TRBJ2-1; 9 bases map to TRBD1. TRBV23-1 is filed as an ORF, its function uncertain. The CDR3 length is 14 residues. Losses at the gene ends were 4 bases for V and 8 bases for J; bases not matched to a gene: 6. In DNA, the CDR3 is TGCGCCAGCAGTCTGGGACAGGGTCCCCATGAGCAGTTCTTC. Its protein is CASSLGQGPHEQFF.

The chain is built from TRBV24-1 and TRBJ2-1; weak D call: TRBD2 (5 bases). V was trimmed by 6 bases and J by 0 bases, leaving 11 bases between them. This CDR3 is 15 amino acids long. Germline CDR1 is KGHDR and CDR2 is SFDVKD. Here the CDR3 reads CATSPGRGSYNEQFF. The CDR3, as DNA: TGTGCCACCAGTCCGGGCCGGGGCTCCTACAATGAGCAGTTCTTC.

J is TRBJ2-5 and V is TRBV7-6; TRBD2 matches at 13 bases. This CDR3 region has 16 residues. The V and J ends lost 5 bases and 7 bases, in that order; junction bases with no gene match: 10. The germline V gene has CDR1 SGHVS and CDR2 FNYEAQ. In DNA form, the CDR3 reads TGTGCCAGCAGCCAAAGGACTAGCGGGGGCCTAGCGACCCAGTACTTC. This codes for CASSQRTSGGLATQYF. Together with reference TRBV7-6 and TRBJ2-5, the CDR3 gives the full variable domain: GAGVSQSPRYKVTKRGQDVALRCDPISGHVSLYWYRQALGQGPEFLTYFNYEAQQDKSGLPNDRFSAERPEGSISTLTIQRTEQRDSAMYRCASSQRTSGGLATQYFGPGTRLLVL.

The chain is built from TRBV19 and TRBJ2-1; 11 bases match TRBD2. The germline V gene has CDR1 LNHDA and CDR2 SQIVND (reference sequence). The CDR3 spans 16 residues. V lost 4 bases, J lost 5 bases, and 7 bases stayed unmatched. Written as DNA, the CDR3 is TGTGCCAGTAGTACCCTTCTAGCGGGGGGACACAATGAGCAGTTCTTC. Translation: CASSTLLAGGHNEQFF.